This T cell receptor (beta chain) was obtained from a study of T-cell memory formation after mild COVID-19. MiXCR, run by TCRdb on the 5' RACE reads, gives a single entry per CDR3 protein. In the table there are 300,000 to 400,000 distinct CDR3 sequences, around 15% of which are singletons. The CDR3 has 13 amino acids. V was shortened by 3 bases and J by 7 bases, with 8 bases between the two germline ends. Germline V gene sequence: CDR1 KGHDR, CDR2 SFDVKD. V gene TRBV24-1 combines with J gene TRBJ1-4; D ambiguous. What was sequenced was PBMCs or a T cell subset sorted from them (not recorded which). The receptor comes from a man between 18 and 35 years old who had mild COVID-19 (a few samples of this study predate the infection). Cell type and time point are not known. CDR3 protein: CATSDRYGEKLFF. The CDR3, as DNA: TGTGCCACCAGTGATAGGTACGGTGAAAAACTGTTTTTT.